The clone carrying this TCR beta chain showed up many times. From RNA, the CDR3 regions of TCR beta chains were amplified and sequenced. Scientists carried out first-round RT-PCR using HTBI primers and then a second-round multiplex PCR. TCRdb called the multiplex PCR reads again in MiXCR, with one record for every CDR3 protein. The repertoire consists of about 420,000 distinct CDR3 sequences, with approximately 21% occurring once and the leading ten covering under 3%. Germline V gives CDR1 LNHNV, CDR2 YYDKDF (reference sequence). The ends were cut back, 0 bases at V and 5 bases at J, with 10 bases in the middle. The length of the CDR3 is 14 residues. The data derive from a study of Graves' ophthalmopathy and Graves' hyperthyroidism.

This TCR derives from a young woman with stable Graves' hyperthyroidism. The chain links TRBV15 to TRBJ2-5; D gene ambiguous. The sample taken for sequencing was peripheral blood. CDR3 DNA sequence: TGTGCCACCAGCAGAGATCTTAGATTCGAGACCCAGTACTTC. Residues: CATSRDLRFETQYF.